This TCR beta chain originates from a study of blood T cell repertoires in COVID-19. Across the study: The study drew acute and convalescent COVID-19 samples from the United States, Italy and Spain. In each case, the material was cDNA or gDNA derived from T cells, B-cell-depleted T cells, or PBMCs.

CDR1 and CDR2 from the germline V gene are LGHNA and YSLEER. The CDR3 spans 13 residues. Trimming stripped 1 base from V and 8 bases from J, with 11 bases between. In the authors' workflow: Nucleated cell number was recorded as an estimate derived from reference gene primer amplification. TCRdb keeps only in-frame clones here, not all; method: immunoSEQ multiplex PCR. The V and J calls and clone size come from that table; D and trimming were worked out from the DNA. This sample yields 110,000 to 150,000 clones, of which almost 90% are seen a single time; 1.5% to 1.9% belongs to the top ten. The chain has TRBV4-3 and TRBJ1-2; D not certain. The receptor was derived from an older woman with acute or convalescent COVID-19. Sequenced material: peripheral blood. CDR3 residues: CASSQVENTGYTF. As DNA, the CDR3 is TGCGCCAGCAGCCAAGTAGAAAATACCGGCTACACCTTC.